The present entry profiles one T cell receptor (beta chain) with its context. TCRdb's copy holds only in-frame clones and misses some; the assay was immunoSEQ multiplex PCR. In the table there are over 75,000 clones, more than 70% of which are singletons. The data stem from a study of PD-L1 blockade in urothelial cancer. Across the whole study: The patients had undergone anywhere from 0 to 3 prior chemotherapy regimens. Treatment start was followed by blood analysis at 3 weeks (second dose) and again at 6 weeks.

Time point given: pretreatment peripheral blood. The V segment lost 5 bases and the J segment 4 bases; nucleotides outside the gene matches: 7. Germline CDR1 reads MNHEY; CDR2 reads SMNVEV (reference sequence). This CDR3 has 15 amino acids. The V and J genes are TRBV27 and TRBJ2-7; 11 bases match TRBD2. Source: PBMCs, taken around atezolizumab (anti-PD-L1) treatment. This clonotype was sampled from a man in his sixties with urothelial cancer. The CDR3 is CASSLKPSGRYEQYF. DNA of the CDR3: TGTGCCAGCAGTCTTAAACCTAGCGGGAGGTACGAGCAGTACTTC.